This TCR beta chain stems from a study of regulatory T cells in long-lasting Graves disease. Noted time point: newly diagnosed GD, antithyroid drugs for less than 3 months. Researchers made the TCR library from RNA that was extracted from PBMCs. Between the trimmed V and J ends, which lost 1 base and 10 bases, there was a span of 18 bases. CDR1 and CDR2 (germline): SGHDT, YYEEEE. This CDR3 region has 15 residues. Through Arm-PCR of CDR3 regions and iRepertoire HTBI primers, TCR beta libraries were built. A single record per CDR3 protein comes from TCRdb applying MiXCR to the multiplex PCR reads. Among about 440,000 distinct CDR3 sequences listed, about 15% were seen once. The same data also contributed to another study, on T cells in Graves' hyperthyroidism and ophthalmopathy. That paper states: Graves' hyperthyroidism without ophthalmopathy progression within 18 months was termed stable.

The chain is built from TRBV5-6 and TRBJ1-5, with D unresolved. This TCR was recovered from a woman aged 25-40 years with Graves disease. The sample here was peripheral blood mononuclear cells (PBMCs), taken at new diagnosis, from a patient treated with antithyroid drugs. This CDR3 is CASSLSHSIVIPQHF. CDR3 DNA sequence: TGTGCCAGCAGCTTGTCTCATTCCATCGTGATACCCCAGCATTTT.